The 15 T cell receptor beta chains below all came from one sample that was sequenced in a study of blood T cell repertoires in COVID-19. Clones were sequenced by immunoSEQ multiplex PCR, and TCRdb holds only the in-frame ones, with some missing. The sample lists 70,000 or so clones, more than 90% occurring once. Sequenced input: peripheral blood. The receptors come from a human donor in a cohort sampled during active COVID-19.

This sequence joins TRBV7-9 and TRBJ1-2, with 12 bases identical to TRBD1. With V trimmed by 5 bases and J by 5 bases, 15 bases remained unmatched. This CDR3 has 18 residues. From germline, CDR1 is SEHNR and CDR2 FQNEAQ (reference sequence). The CDR3 sequence: CASSPTPGQGALVYGYTF. The CDR3 coding sequence is TGTGCCAGCAGCCCGACGCCGGGACAGGGGGCGTTAGTATATGGCTACACCTTC.

This chain connects TRBV13 to TRBJ2-4; D perhaps matches TRBD2 (6 bases). Germline CDR1 PRHDT, CDR2 FYEKMQ (reference sequence). This CDR3 comprises 16 residues. The germline V and J ends were trimmed by 4 bases and 0 bases, with 13 bases remaining between them. The DNA for the CDR3 is TGTGCCAGCAGCTCCCGGACGGGAGTAGCCAAAAACATTCAGTACTTC. Its protein product is CASSSRTGVAKNIQYF.

The chain carries TRBV18 and TRBJ2-7; D remains unclear. CDR1 and CDR2 from the germline V gene are KGHSH and LQKENI. Between the trimmed V and J ends, which lost 4 bases and 1 base, there was a span of 8 bases. CDR3 length: 13 residues. CDR3 residues: CASSLSRSYEQYF. CDR3 sequence (DNA): TGTGCCAGCTCACTATCTAGGTCCTACGAGCAGTACTTC.

This clone was seen only once. This rearrangement joins TRBV7-8 to TRBJ1-3; the D is unclear. The CDR3 has 15 amino acids. CDR1 is SGHVS, CDR2 FQNEAQ, per germline. Between the trimmed V and J ends, which lost 3 bases and 0 bases, there was a span of 9 bases. The CDR3 coding sequence is TGTGCCAGCAGCTTGAGAGGGAACTCTGGAAACACCATATATTTT. This codes for CASSLRGNSGNTIYF.

The rearrangement links TRBV7-6 to TRBJ2-3, with 12 bases aligning to TRBD2. The ends lost 1 base at V and 6 bases at J; junction bases unmatched: 8. This CDR3 has 17 amino acids. CDR1 and CDR2 from the germline V gene are SGHVS and FNYEAQ. CDR3 nucleotide sequence: TGTGCCAGCAGCTTAGGGCTAGCGGGAGGGCCTTCGGATACGCAGTATTTT. Translation gives CASSLGLAGGPSDTQYF.

CDR3 DNA sequence: TGCGCCAGCAGTCGGCGGGGCGTCAATGAGCAGTTCTTC. This gives the protein CASSRRGVNEQFF. V usage is TRBV4-1 and J usage is TRBJ2-1; TRBD2 is a possible D gene (6 bases). Per the germline V gene, CDR1 is MGHRA and CDR2 is YSYEKL. The V gene lost 6 bases and the J gene lost 6 bases, with 12 bases spanning the gap. The CDR3 is 13 residues long.

J is TRBJ1-2 and V is TRBV9; D perhaps matches TRBD1 (6 bases). The germline V and J ends were trimmed by 0 bases and 0 bases, with 9 bases remaining between them. Germline CDR1 and CDR2: SGDLS and YYNGEE. The length of the CDR3 is 15 residues. The DNA for the CDR3 is TGTGCCAGCAGCGTAGAGGGGGGGCCTAACTATGGCTACACCTTC. Its protein product is CASSVEGGPNYGYTF.

This chain links TRBV4-1 with TRBJ2-3, with D possibly being TRBD2 (5 bases). The CDR3 has 15 amino acids. The V gene's germline CDR1 is MGHRA and CDR2 YSYEKL. Trimming took off 1 base at V and 0 bases at J, with 8 bases between the two ends. In DNA, the CDR3 is TGCGCCAGCAGCCAAGGGAGGAAAAGCACAGATACGCAGTATTTT. Its protein is CASSQGRKSTDTQYF.

The chain combines TRBV7-9 with TRBJ1-1; perhaps TRBD1 as D (6 bases). Between the trimmed V and J ends, which lost 5 bases and 1 base, there was a span of 11 bases. The germline V gene has CDR1 SEHNR and CDR2 FQNEAQ (reference sequence). The CDR3 covers 14 residues. CDR3 nucleotide sequence: TGTGCCAGCAGCCCATTACAGGGGAACACTGAAGCTTTCTTT. Protein: CASSPLQGNTEAFF.

This rearrangement joins TRBV27 to TRBJ2-1; 10 nucleotides align to TRBD2. The CDR3 spans 15 residues. Germline CDR1 reads MNHEY; CDR2 reads SMNVEV (reference sequence). V was clipped by 2 bases and J by 8 bases; unmatched bases: 6. The CDR3 here is CASSLPASGSYEQFF. The CDR3 coding sequence is TGTGCCAGCAGTTTACCGGCTAGCGGGAGTTATGAGCAGTTCTTC.

This sequence joins TRBV18 and TRBJ1-1, with D uncertain. The CDR3 totals 12 residues. The V and J ends lost 5 bases and 0 bases respectively, with 4 bases between them. Germline CDR1 reads KGHSH; CDR2 reads LQKENI. CDR3: CASSNMNTEAFF. Written as DNA, the CDR3 is TGTGCCAGCTCAAACATGAACACTGAAGCTTTCTTT.

This rearrangement joins TRBV9 to TRBJ2-1, with 11 bases aligning to TRBD1. The CDR3 consists of 15 residues. Germline CDR1 is SGDLS and CDR2 is YYNGEE. With V trimmed by 3 bases and J by 6 bases, 5 bases remained unmatched. This CDR3 is CASSGSGTGGNEQFF. The CDR3 DNA sequence: TGTGCCAGCAGCGGATCCGGGACAGGGGGCAATGAGCAGTTCTTC.

This clone occurred once. The chain links TRBV5-1 to TRBJ2-3, with 9 bases lining up with TRBD2. In germline, CDR1 is SGHRS, CDR2 YFSETQ. The CDR3 contains 16 residues. With 4 bases clipped from V and 1 base from J, the junction kept 7 bases outside the gene matches. CDR3 in amino acids: CASSGGTSPGTDTQYF. In nucleotides, the CDR3 is TGCGCCAGCAGCGGCGGGACTAGCCCAGGCACAGATACGCAGTATTTT.

This chain uses TRBV28 with TRBJ1-2; no reliable D call. Trimming shortened V by 5 bases and J by 3 bases, and 16 bases separated the two germline ends. The CDR3 runs to 15 residues. Germline V gene lookup returns CDR1 MDHEN and CDR2 SYDVKM. Here the CDR3 DNA reads TGTGCCAGCAGTAACAGCGGACCGCCTTACTATGGCTACACCTTC. Translated: CASSNSGPPYYGYTF.

This rearrangement joins TRBV7-2 to TRBJ1-6; D is ambiguous. Trimming stripped 5 bases from V and 2 bases from J, with 10 bases between. The CDR3 runs to 15 residues. Germline V gene lookup returns CDR1 SGHTA and CDR2 FQGNSA. The CDR3 region has the DNA TGTGCCAGCAGCAATGAGCGGCCCTATAATTCACCCCTCCACTTT. Translation gives CASSNERPYNSPLHF.